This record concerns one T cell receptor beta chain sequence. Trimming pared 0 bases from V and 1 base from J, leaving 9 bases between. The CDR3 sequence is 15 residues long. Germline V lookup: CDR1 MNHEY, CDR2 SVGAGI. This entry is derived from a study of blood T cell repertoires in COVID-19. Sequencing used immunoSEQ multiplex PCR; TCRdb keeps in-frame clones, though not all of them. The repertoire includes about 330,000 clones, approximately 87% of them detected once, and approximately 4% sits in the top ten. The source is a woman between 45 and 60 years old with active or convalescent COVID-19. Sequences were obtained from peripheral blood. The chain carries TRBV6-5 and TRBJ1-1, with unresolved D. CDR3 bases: TGTGCCAGCAGTTACTCGGAAACAGCGAACACTGAAGCTTTCTTT. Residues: CASSYSETANTEAFF.